The 5 T cell receptor beta chains presented below share a single source sample, sequenced in a study of control samples from healthy donors and cancer patients. The data were produced by immunoSEQ multiplex PCR, yet TCRdb's version contains in-frame clones alone and is incomplete. The data show 91,000 or so clones, with roughly nine tenths seen just once and nearly 0.95% held by the top ten. Sequencing was carried out using blood. These receptors were collected from a woman in her twenties or thirties in good health.

As to this clone: At one of its ends the junction is not consistent with the germline gene, which may arise from a read error. The chain carries TRBV18 and TRBJ1-1; D is uncertain. CDR3 length: 16 amino acids. Germline V gene data show CDR1 as KGHSH and CDR2 as LQKENI. The DNA of the CDR3 is TGTACCAGCTCCCCATCGCTGGGCAGCATGAACGCTGAAGCTTTCTTT. Translation gives CTSSPSLGSMNAEAFF.

This clone was counted a few times. The chain links TRBV3-1 (or the pseudogene TRBV3-2) to TRBJ1-3, with no clear D. The germline CDR1 and CDR2 sequences are LGHDT and YNNKEL (reference sequence). The CDR3 runs to 15 residues. The V gene lost 1 base and the J gene lost 2 bases, with 9 bases spanning the gap. CDR3 sequence (DNA): TGTGCCAGCAGCCAAGGGGGTGGAGCTGGAAACACCATATATTTT. Translated: CASSQGGGAGNTIYF.

In this sample, this clone turned up once. The chain couples TRBV5-1 to TRBJ1-2; possibly TRBD1 for D (5 bases). The CDR3 loop spans 14 amino acids. V was cut by 4 bases and J by 6 bases, with 16 bases left in between. Looked up from germline, CDR1 is SGHRS and CDR2 is YFSETQ. For the CDR3, the DNA is TGCGCCAGCAGCGCGGGGCCCGTGGCCCATGGCTACACCTTC. This translates into CASSAGPVAHGYTF. Drawing the rest from reference TRBV5-1 and TRBJ1-2, the complete variable domain is KAGVTQTPRYLIKTRGQQVTLSCSPISGHRSVSWYQQTPGQGLQFLFEYFSETQRNKGNFPGRFSGRQFSNSRSEMNVSTLELGDSALYLCASSAGPVAHGYTFGSGTRLTVV.

This chain links TRBV5-6 with TRBJ1-5; tentative D call: TRBD1 (6 bases). The V gene's germline CDR1 is SGHDT and CDR2 YYEEEE. The CDR3 has 15 amino acids. V lost 3 bases and J lost 1, with 11 bases in between. The CDR3 loop reads CASSWGGGSNQPQHF. The CDR3 DNA sequence: TGTGCCAGCAGCTGGGGAGGGGGGAGCAATCAGCCCCAGCATTTT.

The V gene is TRBV9, the J gene TRBJ1-4, with D tentatively TRBD1 (5 bases). The CDR3 is made up of 14 amino acids. V lost 0 bases and J 5 bases, leaving 8 bases between the germline ends. The V gene's germline CDR1 is SGDLS and CDR2 YYNGEE. In nucleotides, the CDR3 is TGTGCCAGCAGCGTAGGGGGGGTCAATGAAAAACTGTTTTTT. Translated: CASSVGGVNEKLFF.